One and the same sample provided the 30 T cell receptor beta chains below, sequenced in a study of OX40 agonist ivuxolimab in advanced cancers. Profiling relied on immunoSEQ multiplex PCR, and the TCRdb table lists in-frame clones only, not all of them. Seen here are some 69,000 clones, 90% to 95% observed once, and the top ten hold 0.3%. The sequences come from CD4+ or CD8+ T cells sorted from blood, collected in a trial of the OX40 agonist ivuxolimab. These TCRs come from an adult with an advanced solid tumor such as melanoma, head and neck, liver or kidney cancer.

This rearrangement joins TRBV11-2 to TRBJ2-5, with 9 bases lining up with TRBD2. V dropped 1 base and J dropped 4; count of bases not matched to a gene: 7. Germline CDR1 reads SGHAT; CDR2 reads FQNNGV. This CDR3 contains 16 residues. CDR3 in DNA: TGTGCCAGCAGCTTAGCTGCGGGAGGGCCGTTAGAGACCCAGTACTTC. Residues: CASSLAAGGPLETQYF.

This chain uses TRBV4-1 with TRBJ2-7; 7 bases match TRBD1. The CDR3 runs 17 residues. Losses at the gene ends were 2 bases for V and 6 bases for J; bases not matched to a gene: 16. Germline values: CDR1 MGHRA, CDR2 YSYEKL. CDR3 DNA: TGCGCCAGCAGCCAAATGGGTCAGGGGGAGTATTCCAGCGAGCAGTACTTC. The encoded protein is CASSQMGQGEYSSEQYF.

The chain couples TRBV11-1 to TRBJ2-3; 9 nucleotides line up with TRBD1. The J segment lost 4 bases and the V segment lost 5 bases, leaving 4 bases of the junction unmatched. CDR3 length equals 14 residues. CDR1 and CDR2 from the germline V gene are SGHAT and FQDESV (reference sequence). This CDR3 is CASSLDRGSDTQYF. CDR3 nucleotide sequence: TGTGCCAGCAGCCTGGACAGGGGATCAGATACGCAGTATTTT.

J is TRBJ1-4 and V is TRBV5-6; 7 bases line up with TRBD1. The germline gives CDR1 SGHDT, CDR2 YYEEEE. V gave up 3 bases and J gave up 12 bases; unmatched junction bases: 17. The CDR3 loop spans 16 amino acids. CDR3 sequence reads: CASSSDSDRWGRELFF. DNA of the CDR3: TGTGCCAGCAGCTCGGACTCGGACAGGTGGGGGAGAGAACTGTTTTTT.

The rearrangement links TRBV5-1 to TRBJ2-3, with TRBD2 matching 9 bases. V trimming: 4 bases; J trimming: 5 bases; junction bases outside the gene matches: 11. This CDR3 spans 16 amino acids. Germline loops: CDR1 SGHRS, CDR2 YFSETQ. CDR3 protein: CASSPGLAPIKDTQYF. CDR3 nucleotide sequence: TGCGCCAGCAGCCCCGGACTAGCGCCCATTAAAGATACGCAGTATTTT. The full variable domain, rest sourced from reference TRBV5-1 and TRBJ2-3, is KAGVTQTPRYLIKTRGQQVTLSCSPISGHRSVSWYQQTPGQGLQFLFEYFSETQRNKGNFPGRFSGRQFSNSRSEMNVSTLELGDSALYLCASSPGLAPIKDTQYFGPGTRLTVL.

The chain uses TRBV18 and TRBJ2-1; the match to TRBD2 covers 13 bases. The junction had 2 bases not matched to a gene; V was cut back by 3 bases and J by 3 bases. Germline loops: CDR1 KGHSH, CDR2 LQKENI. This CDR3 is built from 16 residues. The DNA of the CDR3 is TGTGCCAGCTCACCCGGGACTAGCGGGAACTACAATGAGCAGTTCTTC. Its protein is CASSPGTSGNYNEQFF.

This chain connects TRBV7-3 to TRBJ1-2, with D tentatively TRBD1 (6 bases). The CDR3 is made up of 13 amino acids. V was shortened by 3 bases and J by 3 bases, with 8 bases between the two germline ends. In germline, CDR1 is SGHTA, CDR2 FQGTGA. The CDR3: CASSFPGDYGYTF. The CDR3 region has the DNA TGTGCCAGCAGCTTTCCAGGGGACTATGGCTACACCTTC. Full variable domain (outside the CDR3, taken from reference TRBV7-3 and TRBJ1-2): GAGVSQTPSNKVTEKGKYVELRCDPISGHTALYWYRQSLGQGPEFLIYFQGTGAADDSGLPNDRFFAVRPEGSVSTLKIQRTERGDSAVYLCASSFPGDYGYTFGSGTRLTVV.

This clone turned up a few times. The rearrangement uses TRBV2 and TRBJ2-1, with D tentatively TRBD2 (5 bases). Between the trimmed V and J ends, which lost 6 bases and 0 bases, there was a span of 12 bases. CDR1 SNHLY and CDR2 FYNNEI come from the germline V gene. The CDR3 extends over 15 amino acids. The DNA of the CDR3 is TGTGCCAGCAGCTTTTATGGGAGCTCCTACAATGAGCAGTTCTTC. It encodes CASSFYGSSYNEQFF.

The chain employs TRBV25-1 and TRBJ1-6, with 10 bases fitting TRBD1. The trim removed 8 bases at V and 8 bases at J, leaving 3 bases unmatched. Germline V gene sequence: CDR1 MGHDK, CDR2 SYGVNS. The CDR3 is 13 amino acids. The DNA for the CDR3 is TGTGCCAGCGGGGACAGGGGCGATTCACCCCTCCACTTT. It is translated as CASGDRGDSPLHF.

In DNA form, the CDR3 reads TGTGCCAGCAGCCGGGACAGGGGAAACGAGCAGTACTTC. This encodes CASSRDRGNEQYF. The genes are TRBV5-4 and TRBJ2-7, with 10 bases fitting TRBD1. J was trimmed by 5 bases and V by 4 bases; bases with no gene match: 3. The CDR3 contains 13 residues. The germline CDR1 and CDR2 sequences are SGHNT and YYREEE (reference sequence).

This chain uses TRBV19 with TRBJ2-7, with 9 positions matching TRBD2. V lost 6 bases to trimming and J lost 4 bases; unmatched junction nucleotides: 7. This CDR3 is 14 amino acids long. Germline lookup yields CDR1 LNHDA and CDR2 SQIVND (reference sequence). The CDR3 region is CASSNLAGNYEQYF. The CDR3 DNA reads TGTGCCAGTAGCAACCTAGCGGGAAATTACGAGCAGTACTTC. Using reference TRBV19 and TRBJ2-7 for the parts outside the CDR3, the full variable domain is DGGITQSPKYLFRKEGQNVTLSCEQNLNHDAMYWYRQDPGQGLRLIYYSQIVNDFQKGDIAEGYSVSREKKESFPLTVTSAQKNPTAFYLCASSNLAGNYEQYFGPGTRLTVT.

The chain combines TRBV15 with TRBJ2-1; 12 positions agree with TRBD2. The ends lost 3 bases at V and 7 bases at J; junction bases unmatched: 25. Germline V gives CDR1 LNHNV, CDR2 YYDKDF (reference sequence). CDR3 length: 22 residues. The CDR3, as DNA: TGTGCCACCAGCAGTGAGGGCCCTAGCGGGAGGGCGGCCGGGGTGAAGACGAATGAGCAGTTCTTC. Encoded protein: CATSSEGPSGRAAGVKTNEQFF.

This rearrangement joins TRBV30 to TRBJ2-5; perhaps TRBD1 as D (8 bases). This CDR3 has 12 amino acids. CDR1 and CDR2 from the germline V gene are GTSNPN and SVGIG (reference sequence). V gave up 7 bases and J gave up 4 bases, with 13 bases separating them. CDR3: CASTGGGETQYF. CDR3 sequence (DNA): TGTGCCTCCACAGGGGGGGGAGAGACCCAGTACTTC.

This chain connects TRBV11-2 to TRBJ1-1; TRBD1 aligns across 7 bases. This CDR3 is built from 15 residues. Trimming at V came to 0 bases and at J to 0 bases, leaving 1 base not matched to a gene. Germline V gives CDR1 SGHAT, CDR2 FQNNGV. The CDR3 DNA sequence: TGTGCCAGCAGCTTAGACGACAGGGTGAACACTGAAGCTTTCTTT. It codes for CASSLDDRVNTEAFF.

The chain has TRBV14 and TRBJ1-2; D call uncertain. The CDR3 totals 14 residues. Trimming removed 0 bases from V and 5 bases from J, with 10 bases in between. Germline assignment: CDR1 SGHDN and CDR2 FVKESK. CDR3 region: CASSQDFNRYGYTF. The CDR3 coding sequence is TGTGCCAGCAGCCAAGATTTTAACAGATATGGCTACACCTTC.

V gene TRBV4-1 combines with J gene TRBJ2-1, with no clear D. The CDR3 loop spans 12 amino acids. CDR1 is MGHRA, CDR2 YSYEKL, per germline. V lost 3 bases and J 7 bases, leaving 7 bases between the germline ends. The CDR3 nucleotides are TGCGCCAGCAGCCAGGTTAATAATGAGCAGTTCTTC. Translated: CASSQVNNEQFF.

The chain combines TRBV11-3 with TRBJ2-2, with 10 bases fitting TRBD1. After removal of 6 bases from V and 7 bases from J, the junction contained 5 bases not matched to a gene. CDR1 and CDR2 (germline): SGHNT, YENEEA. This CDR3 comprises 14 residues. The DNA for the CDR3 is TGTGCCAGCAGGACAGGGGGCGCGGGCGGGGAGCTGTTTTTT. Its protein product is CASRTGGAGGELFF.

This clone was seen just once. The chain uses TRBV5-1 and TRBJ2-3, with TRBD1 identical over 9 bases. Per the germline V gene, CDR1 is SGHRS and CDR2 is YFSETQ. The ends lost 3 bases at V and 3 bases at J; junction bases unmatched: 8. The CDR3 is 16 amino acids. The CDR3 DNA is TGCGCCAGCAGCTCCTCCCGGGACAGGGTAACAGATACGCAGTATTTT. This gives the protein CASSSSRDRVTDTQYF.

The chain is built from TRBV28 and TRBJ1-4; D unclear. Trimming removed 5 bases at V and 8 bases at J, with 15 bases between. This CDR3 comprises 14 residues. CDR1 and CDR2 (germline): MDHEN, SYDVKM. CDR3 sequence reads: CASSPQALGEKLFF. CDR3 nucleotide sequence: TGTGCCAGCAGTCCCCAGGCTCTGGGCGAAAAACTGTTTTTT.

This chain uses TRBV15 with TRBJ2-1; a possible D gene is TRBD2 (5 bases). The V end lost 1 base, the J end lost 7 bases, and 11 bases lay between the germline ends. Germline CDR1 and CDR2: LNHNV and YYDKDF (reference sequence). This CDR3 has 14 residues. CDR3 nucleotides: TGTGCCACCAGCAGAGGGGAAGGGAGTAATGAGCAGTTCTTC. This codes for CATSRGEGSNEQFF. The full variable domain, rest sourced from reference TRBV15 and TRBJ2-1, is DAMVIQNPRYQVTQFGKPVTLSCSQTLNHNVMYWYQQKSSQAPKLLFHYYDKDFNNEADTPDNFQSRRPNTSFCFLDIRSPGLGDTAMYLCATSRGEGSNEQFFGPGTRLTVL.

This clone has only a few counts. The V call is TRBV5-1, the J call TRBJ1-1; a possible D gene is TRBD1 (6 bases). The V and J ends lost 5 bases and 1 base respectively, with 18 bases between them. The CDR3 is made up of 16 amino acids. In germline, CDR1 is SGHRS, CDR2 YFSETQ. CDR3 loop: CASRGGGSPANTEAFF. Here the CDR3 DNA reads TGCGCCAGCAGAGGGGGGGGCAGCCCGGCGAACACTGAAGCTTTCTTT.

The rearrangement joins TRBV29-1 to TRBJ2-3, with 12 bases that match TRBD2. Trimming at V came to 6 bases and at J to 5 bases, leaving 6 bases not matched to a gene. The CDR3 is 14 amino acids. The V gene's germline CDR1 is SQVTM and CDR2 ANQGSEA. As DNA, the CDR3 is TGCAGCGTCCGAACGACTAGCGGGAGAGATACGCAGTATTTT. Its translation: CSVRTTSGRDTQYF.

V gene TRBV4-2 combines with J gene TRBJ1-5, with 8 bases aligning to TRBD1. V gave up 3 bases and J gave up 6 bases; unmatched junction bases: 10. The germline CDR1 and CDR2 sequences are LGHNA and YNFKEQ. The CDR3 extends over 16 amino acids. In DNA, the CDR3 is TGTGCCAGCAGCCAGTTCCCCGGGACAGGTCCTCAGCCCCAGCATTTT. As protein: CASSQFPGTGPQPQHF.

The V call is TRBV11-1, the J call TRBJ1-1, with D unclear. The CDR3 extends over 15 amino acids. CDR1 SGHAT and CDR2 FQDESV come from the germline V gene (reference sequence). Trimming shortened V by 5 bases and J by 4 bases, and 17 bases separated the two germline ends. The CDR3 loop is CASSASRTPRTEAFF. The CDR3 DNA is TGTGCCAGCAGCGCTAGCAGAACCCCTCGCACTGAAGCTTTCTTT.

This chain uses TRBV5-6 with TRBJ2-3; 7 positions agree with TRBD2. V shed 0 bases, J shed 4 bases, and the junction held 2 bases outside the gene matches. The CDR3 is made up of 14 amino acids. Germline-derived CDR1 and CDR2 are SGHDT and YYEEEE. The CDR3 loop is CASSLGGGADTQYF. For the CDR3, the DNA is TGTGCCAGCAGCTTGGGCGGGGGTGCAGATACGCAGTATTTT.

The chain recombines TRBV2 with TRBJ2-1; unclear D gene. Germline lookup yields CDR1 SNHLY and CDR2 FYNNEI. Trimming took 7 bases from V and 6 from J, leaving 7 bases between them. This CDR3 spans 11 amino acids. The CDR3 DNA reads TGTGCCAGCACTAGGCCCAATGAGCAGTTCTTC. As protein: CASTRPNEQFF.

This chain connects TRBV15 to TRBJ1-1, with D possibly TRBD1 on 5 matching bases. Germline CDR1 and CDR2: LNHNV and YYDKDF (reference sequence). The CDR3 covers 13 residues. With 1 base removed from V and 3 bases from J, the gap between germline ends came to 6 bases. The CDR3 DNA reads TGTGCCACCAGCAGAGGGGGGTACACTGAAGCTTTCTTT. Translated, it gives CATSRGGYTEAFF.

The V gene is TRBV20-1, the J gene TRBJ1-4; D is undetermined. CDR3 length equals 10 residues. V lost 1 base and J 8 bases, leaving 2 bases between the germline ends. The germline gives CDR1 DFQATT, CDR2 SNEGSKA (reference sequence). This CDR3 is CSARGEKLFF. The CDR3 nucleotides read TGCAGTGCTAGAGGGGAAAAACTGTTTTTT.

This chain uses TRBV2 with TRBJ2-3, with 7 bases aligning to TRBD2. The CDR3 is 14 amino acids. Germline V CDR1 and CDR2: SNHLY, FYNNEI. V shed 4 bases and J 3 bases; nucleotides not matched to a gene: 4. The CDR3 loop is CASSVGGSTDTQYF. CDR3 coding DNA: TGTGCCAGCAGTGTGGGCGGGAGTACAGATACGCAGTATTTT. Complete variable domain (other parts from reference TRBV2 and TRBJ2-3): EPEVTQTPSHQVTQMGQEVILRCVPISNHLYFYWYRQILGQKVEFLVSFYNNEISEKSEIFDDQFSVERPDGSNFTLKIRSTKLEDSAMYFCASSVGGSTDTQYFGPGTRLTVL.

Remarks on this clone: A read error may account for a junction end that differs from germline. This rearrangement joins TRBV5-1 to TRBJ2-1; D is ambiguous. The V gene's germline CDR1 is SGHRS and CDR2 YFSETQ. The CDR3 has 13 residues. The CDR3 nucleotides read TGCGCCAGCAGCTTGGAACTGTACAGTGAGCAGTTCTTC. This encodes CASSLELYSEQFF.